The 14 T cell receptor beta chains given below trace back to one sample, sequenced in a study of T-cell reconstitution after alpha-beta-depleted transplantation in children. Preparation of the TCRbeta library used unique molecular identifiers. MiXCR was run by TCRdb on the PCR reads, yielding one entry per CDR3 protein. Of fewer than 95,000 distinct CDR3 sequences detected, 10% to 15% appear once; the ten largest clones hold approximately 15%. Specimen: PBMCs from the stem cell graft donor, collected from the stem cell graft. These TCRs come from a human donor who donated a stem cell graft to a child with inherited bone marrow failure.

This clonotype was counted ten times or more. The V call is TRBV4-1, the J call TRBJ1-5; D is undetermined. Trimming took 1 base from V and 4 from J, leaving 8 bases between them. Germline V lookup: CDR1 MGHRA, CDR2 YSYEKL. CDR3 size: 14 residues. The CDR3 DNA reads TGCGCCAGCAGCCAAGGGGCAGCTAATCAGCCCCAGCATTTT. Protein product: CASSQGAANQPQHF.

This clonotype was seen a handful of times. This chain uses TRBV6-1 with TRBJ1-1; no definite D call. This CDR3 has 10 residues. Germline CDR1 and CDR2: MNHNS and SASEGT. V lost 8 bases and J lost 8, with 9 bases in between. CDR3 coding DNA: TGTGCCAGCGGGGAGGCCGAAGCTTTCTTT. This gives the protein CASGEAEAFF.

Many counts were recorded for this clonotype. The chain joins TRBV5-1 to TRBJ2-7; D gene unclear. The V gene lost 6 bases and the J gene lost 0 bases, with 10 bases spanning the gap. The CDR3 spans 13 residues. Germline CDR1 is SGHRS and CDR2 is YFSETQ. CDR3 in DNA: TGCGCCAGCACCCCTGGGTCCTCCTACGAGCAGTACTTC. It encodes CASTPGSSYEQYF.

This clonotype was observed many times. V and J are TRBV28 and TRBJ2-5, with D possibly TRBD2 on 6 matching bases. The V end lost 6 bases, the J end lost 7 bases, and 18 bases lay between the germline ends. Per the germline V gene, CDR1 is MDHEN and CDR2 is SYDVKM. CDR3 length: 14 residues. This CDR3 reads CASSPSGDLMTQYF. In nucleotides, the CDR3 is TGTGCCAGCAGCCCTTCGGGGGACCTGATGACCCAGTACTTC. Full variable domain (missing parts from reference TRBV28 and TRBJ2-5): DVKVTQSSRYLVKRTGEKVFLECVQDMDHENMFWYRQDPGLGLRLIYFSYDVKMKEKGDIPEGYSVSREKKERFSLILESASTNQTSMYLCASSPSGDLMTQYFGPGTRLLVL.

This clonotype was recorded at least ten times. The V and J genes are TRBV24-1 and TRBJ2-2, with D perhaps TRBD1 or TRBD2 (5 bases each). Trimming took off 3 bases at V and 2 bases at J, with 18 bases between the two ends. Germline CDR1 is KGHDR and CDR2 is SFDVKD. The CDR3 extends over 18 amino acids. The CDR3 reads CATSDIGGPDHNTGELFF. In DNA form, the CDR3 reads TGTGCCACCAGTGATATTGGGGGACCCGACCACAACACCGGGGAGCTGTTTTTT.

The sample holds many counts of this clonotype. The V call is TRBV20-1, the J call TRBJ2-5; D is perhaps TRBD1 or TRBD2 (6 bases each). V lost 0 bases and J lost 5, with 16 bases in between. Per germline, CDR1 DFQATT and CDR2 SNEGSKA (reference sequence). The CDR3 length is 15 residues. Here the CDR3 DNA reads TGCAGTGCTAGAGATCGCCGGGGGCCGCGGGAGACCCAGTACTTC. Protein: CSARDRRGPRETQYF.

The chain employs TRBV7-6 and TRBJ2-5, with 11 bases identical to TRBD2. J lost 2 bases, V lost 5 bases, and 7 bases had no gene match. This CDR3 has 16 residues. From germline, CDR1 is SGHVS and CDR2 FNYEAQ. In DNA form, the CDR3 reads TGTGCCAGCAGCACTCGTAGCGGGGGGGTTCAAGAGACCCAGTACTTC. Translation: CASSTRSGGVQETQYF.

Ten or more counts support this clonotype. The rearrangement joins TRBV5-1 to TRBJ2-7; either TRBD1 or TRBD2 may supply D (5 bases each). Germline CDR1 reads SGHRS; CDR2 reads YFSETQ. The CDR3 is 14 amino acids. V gave up 2 bases and J gave up 3 bases, with 12 bases separating them. CDR3 protein: CASSFTSGSYEQYF. In DNA form, the CDR3 reads TGCGCCAGCAGCTTTACTTCAGGGAGCTACGAGCAGTACTTC.

This clonotype has only a few counts. The CDR3 sequence is CASSFEGYWLASGQSTDTQYF. The CDR3 nucleotides read TGTGCCAGCAGTTTTGAGGGGTATTGGCTCGCTAGCGGCCAGAGCACAGATACGCAGTATTTT. J is TRBJ2-3 and V is TRBV12-3 or TRBV12-4; 7 bases agree with TRBD2. J gave up 0 bases and V 3 bases, and 21 bases lay outside the gene matches. The CDR3 has 21 residues.

This clonotype was counted ten times or more. This chain connects TRBV20-1 to TRBJ1-2; D unclear. The CDR3 totals 12 residues. Germline V gives CDR1 DFQATT, CDR2 SNEGSKA (reference sequence). The V and J ends lost 1 base and 8 bases respectively, with 11 bases between them. The CDR3 coding sequence is TGCAGTGCTAGAGTGGGAGTTGTCGGCTACACCTTC. It specifies CSARVGVVGYTF.

This clonotype was observed at least ten times. The genes are TRBV12-3 or TRBV12-4 and TRBJ1-6; D gene ambiguous. The CDR3 runs 12 residues. V gave up 8 bases and J gave up 9 bases, with 11 bases separating them. The CDR3 bases are TGTGCCAGCTGTCCGGGTGGTTCACCCCTCCACTTT. It encodes CASCPGGSPLHF.

This clonotype was found a few times. The CDR3 nucleotides read TGTGCCACCAAAAAGGAAGGATATGAAGCTTTCTTT. Translated, it gives CATKKEGYEAFF. The chain has TRBV24-1 and TRBJ1-1, with no clear D. Germline V CDR1 and CDR2: KGHDR, SFDVKD. The CDR3 runs 12 residues. The V gene lost 8 bases and the J gene lost 7 bases, with 13 bases spanning the gap.

This clonotype was observed at least ten times. The J gene is TRBJ2-7, the V gene TRBV20-1; 10 positions agree with TRBD2. CDR3 length equals 12 residues. V shed 8 bases and J 7 bases; nucleotides not matched to a gene: 8. The V gene's germline CDR1 is DFQATT and CDR2 SNEGSKA (reference sequence). The CDR3 region is CSSPSGSDEQYF. The CDR3 DNA sequence: TGCAGTAGTCCTAGCGGGAGTGATGAGCAGTACTTC.

The sample holds many counts of this clonotype. V gene TRBV12-3 or TRBV12-4 combines with J gene TRBJ2-2; possibly TRBD2 for D (6 bases). The CDR3 is made up of 17 amino acids. The germline V and J ends were trimmed by 5 bases and 2 bases, with 18 bases remaining between them. CDR3 residues: CASSGLGEAPNTGELFF. CDR3 coding DNA: TGTGCCAGCAGTGGTCTAGGGGAGGCCCCCAACACCGGGGAGCTGTTTTTT.